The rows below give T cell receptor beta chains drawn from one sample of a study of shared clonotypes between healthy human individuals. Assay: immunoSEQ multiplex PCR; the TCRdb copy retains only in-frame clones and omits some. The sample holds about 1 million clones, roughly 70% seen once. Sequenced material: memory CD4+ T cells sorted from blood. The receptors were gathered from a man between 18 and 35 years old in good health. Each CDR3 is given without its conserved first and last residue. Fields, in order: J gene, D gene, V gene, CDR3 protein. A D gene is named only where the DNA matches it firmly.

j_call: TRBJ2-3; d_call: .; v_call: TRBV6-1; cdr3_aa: ASSESYARPDTQY
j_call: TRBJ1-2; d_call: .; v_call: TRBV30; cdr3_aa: AWSPTGAKGGYT
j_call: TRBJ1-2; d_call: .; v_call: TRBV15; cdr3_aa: ATSSPHGGIYGYT
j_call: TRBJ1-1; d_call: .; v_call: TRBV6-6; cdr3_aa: ASSYSGGYTEAF
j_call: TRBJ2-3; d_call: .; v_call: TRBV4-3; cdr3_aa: ASSLGLIDTDTQY
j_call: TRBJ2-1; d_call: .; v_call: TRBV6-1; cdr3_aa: ASSGAGWGEQF
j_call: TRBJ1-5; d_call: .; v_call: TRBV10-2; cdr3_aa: ASTSSGSASNQPQH
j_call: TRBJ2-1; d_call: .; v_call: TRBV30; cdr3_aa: AWRSGTHYNEQF
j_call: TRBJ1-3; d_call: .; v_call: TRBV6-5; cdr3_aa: ASRPGHGNTIY
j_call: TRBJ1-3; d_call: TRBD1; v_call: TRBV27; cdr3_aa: ASSPRRGQSSGNTIY
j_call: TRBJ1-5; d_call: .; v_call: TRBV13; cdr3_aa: ASSLGNQPQH